This TCR beta chain was documented in a study of blood T cell repertoires in COVID-19. Study summary: From the United States, Italy and Spain came samples of acute and convalescent COVID-19. Nucleic acid was either cDNA or gDNA, and it came from T cells, B-cell-depleted T cells, or PBMCs.

Original processing methods: Amplification of reference gene primers provided the estimated nucleated cell counts. This table comes from immunoSEQ multiplex PCR, and its TCRdb copy is limited to in-frame clones, with some not included. V and J calls and clone size come straight from that table; D and trimming were deduced from the DNA. The repertoire holds 200,000 to 250,000 clones, with more than 85% as singletons. V lost 5 bases and J 7 bases, leaving 14 bases between the germline ends. Looked up from germline, CDR1 is MNHEY and CDR2 is SVGEGT. The CDR3 is made up of 13 amino acids. In this sample, this clone turned up a few times.

The chain links TRBV6-2 or TRBV6-3 to TRBJ1-1; the D is unclear. This TCR was recovered from a man in his 60s with acute or convalescent COVID-19. The sample taken for sequencing was peripheral blood. CDR3 protein: CASSPPLSGEAFF. CDR3 nucleotide sequence: TGTGCCAGCAGTCCCCCTCTGAGTGGTGAAGCTTTCTTT.